This paragraph covers one TCR beta chain sequence. Its antigen remains unknown. The same CDR3 is also encoded by other DNA sequences in this sample. This entry is derived from a study of cytomegalovirus exposure and HLA in healthy donors. The CDR3 has 13 residues. From germline, CDR1 is SGHNT and CDR2 YYREEE (reference sequence). Study observations and caveats: It was about 150 TCR beta chains that were listed as cytomegalovirus-associated.

The PCR used 60 Vbeta and 13 Jbeta primers. TCRdb keeps only in-frame clones here, not all; method: immunoSEQ multiplex PCR. The sample lists around 190,000 clones, around 77% seen once, with 2.5% to 3.5% in the top ten. This TCR was recovered from a woman younger than 45 in good health and CMV-seronegative. Sequencing was performed on PBMCs. V is TRBV5-4 and J is TRBJ2-5, with D possibly TRBD1 on 5 matching bases. The J call may be faulty, since TRBJ2-7 better matches the DNA end. The CDR3 here is CASSLQGPYEQYF. CDR3 nucleotide sequence: TGTGCCAGCAGCTTGCAGGGCCCCTACGAGCAGTACTTC.